Reported below is one T cell receptor beta chain. Its specificity is not known. These data belong to a study of vaccination and CD4 T cells after COVID-19. V lost 6 bases, J lost 0 bases, and 8 bases lay in between. The CDR3 is 13 amino acids. Germline V gives CDR1 MNHNS, CDR2 SASEGT. Researchers used the Oncomine TCR Beta short-read assay to sequence DNA from cultured CD4+ T cells. Investigators obtained genomic DNA by extraction from cultured CD4+ T cells. TCRdb recomputed calls from the PCR reads with MiXCR, one row per CDR3 protein. The table lists 15,000 or so distinct CDR3 sequences, approximately 53% of them singletons. Treatment here: roughly 10-day PBMC culture with coronavirus spike peptide pools or control peptides (ViraFEST assay). Broader study findings: Convalescent patients' clones that were vaccine-specific were spike mono-reactive in 304 of 307 cases.

The chain uses TRBV6-1 and TRBJ1-1; D possibly corresponds to TRBD1 (6 bases). The clonotype comes from a human donor with COVID-19. The sample here was cultured CD4+ T cells from blood, taken after SARS-CoV-2 vaccination. The CDR3 region is CASRRTVNTEAFF. The CDR3 DNA reads TGTGCCAGCAGGCGGACAGTGAACACTGAAGCTTTCTTT.